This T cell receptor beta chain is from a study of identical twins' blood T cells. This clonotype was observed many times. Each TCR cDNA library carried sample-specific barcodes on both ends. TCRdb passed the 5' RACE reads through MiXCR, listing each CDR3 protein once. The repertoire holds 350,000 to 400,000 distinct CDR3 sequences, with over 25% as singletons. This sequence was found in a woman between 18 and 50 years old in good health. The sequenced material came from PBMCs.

DNA for the CDR3: TGCAGTGCTAGAGGGAGTGGCCCGAACACTGAAGCTTTCTTT. Amino acids: CSARGSGPNTEAFF. J is TRBJ1-1 and V is TRBV20-1; D unresolved. V was trimmed by 1 base and J by 1 base, leaving 10 bases between them. The CDR3 is 14 residues long. Germline V gene sequence: CDR1 DFQATT, CDR2 SNEGSKA (reference sequence).